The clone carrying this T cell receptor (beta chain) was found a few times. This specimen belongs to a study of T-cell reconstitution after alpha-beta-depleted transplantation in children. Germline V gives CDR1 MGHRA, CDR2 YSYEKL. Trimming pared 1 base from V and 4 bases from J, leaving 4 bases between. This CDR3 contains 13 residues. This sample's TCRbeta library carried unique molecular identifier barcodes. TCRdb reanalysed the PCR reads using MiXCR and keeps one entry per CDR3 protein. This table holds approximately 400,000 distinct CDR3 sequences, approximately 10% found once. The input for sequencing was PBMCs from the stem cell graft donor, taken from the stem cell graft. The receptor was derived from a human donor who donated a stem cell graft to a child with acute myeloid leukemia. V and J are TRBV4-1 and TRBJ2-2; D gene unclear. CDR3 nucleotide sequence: TGCGCCAGCAGCCAAGTGCCCACCGGGGAGCTGTTTTTT. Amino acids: CASSQVPTGELFF.